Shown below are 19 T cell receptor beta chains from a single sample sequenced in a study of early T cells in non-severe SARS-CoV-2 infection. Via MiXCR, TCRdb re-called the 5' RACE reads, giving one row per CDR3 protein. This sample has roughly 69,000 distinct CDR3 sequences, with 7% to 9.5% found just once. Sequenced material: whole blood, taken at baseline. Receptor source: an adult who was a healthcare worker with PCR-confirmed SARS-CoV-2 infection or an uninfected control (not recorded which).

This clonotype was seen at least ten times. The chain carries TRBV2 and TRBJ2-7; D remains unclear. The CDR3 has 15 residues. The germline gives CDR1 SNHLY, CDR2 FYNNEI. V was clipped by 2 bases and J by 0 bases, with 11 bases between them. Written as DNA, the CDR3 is TGTGCCAGCAGTGAACGGCAGATAAGCTCCTACGAGCAGTACTTC. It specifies CASSERQISSYEQYF.

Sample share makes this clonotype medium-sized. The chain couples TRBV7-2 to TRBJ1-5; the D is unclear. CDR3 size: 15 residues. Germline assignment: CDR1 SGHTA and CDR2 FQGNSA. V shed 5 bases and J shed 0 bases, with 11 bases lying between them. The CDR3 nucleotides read TGTGCCAGCAGCCGTGACTATTATAGCAATCAGCCCCAGCATTTT. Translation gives CASSRDYYSNQPQHF.

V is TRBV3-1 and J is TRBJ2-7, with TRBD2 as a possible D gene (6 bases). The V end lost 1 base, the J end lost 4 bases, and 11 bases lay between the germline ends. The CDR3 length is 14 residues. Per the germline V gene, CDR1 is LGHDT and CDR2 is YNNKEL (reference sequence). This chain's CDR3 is CASSQGRRGYEQYF. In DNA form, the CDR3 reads TGTGCCAGCAGCCAAGGGAGACGGGGGTACGAGCAGTACTTC.

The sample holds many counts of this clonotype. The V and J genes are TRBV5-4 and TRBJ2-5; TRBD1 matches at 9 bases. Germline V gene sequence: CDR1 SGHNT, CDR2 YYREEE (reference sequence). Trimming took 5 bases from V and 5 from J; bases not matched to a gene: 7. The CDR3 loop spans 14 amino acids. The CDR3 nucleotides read TGTGCCAGCAGATCTACCGGGACAGGGGAGACCCAGTACTTC. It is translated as CASRSTGTGETQYF.

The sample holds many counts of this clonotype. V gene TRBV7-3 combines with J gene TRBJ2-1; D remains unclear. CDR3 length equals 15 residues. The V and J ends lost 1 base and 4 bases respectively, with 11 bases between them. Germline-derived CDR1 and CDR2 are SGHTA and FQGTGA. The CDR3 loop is CASSLIQSGYNEQFF. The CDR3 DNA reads TGTGCCAGCAGCTTAATCCAGTCGGGTTACAATGAGCAGTTCTTC.

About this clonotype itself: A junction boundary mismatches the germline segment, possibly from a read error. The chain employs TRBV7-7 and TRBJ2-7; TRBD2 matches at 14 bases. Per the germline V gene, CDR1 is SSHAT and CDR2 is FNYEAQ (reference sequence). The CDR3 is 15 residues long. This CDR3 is CASSFGTSGSYEQYF. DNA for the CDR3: TGTGCTAGCAGCTTCGGGACTAGCGGGAGCTACGAGCAGTACTTC.

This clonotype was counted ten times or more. The CDR3, as DNA: TGCAGTGGAGGACAGGCAATTCCCAAAAACATTCAGTACTTC. This codes for CSGGQAIPKNIQYF. The gene calls are TRBV20-1 and TRBJ2-4, with 7 bases that match TRBD1. The CDR3 contains 14 residues. CDR1 is DFQATT and CDR2 is SNEGSKA in the germline V gene (reference sequence). V trimming: 7 bases; J trimming: 2 bases; junction bases outside the gene matches: 8.

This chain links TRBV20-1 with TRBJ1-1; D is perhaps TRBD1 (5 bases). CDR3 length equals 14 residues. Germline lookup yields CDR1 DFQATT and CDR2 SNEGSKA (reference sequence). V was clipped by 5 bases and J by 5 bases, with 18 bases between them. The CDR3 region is CSALGRGSRTEAFF. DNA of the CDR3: TGCAGTGCTCTCGGAAGGGGAAGTCGGACTGAAGCTTTCTTT.

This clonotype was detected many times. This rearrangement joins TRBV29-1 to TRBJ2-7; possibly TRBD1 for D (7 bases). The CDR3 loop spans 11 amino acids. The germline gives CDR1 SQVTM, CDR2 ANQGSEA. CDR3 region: CTRGGGHEQYF. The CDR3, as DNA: TGCACCCGAGGAGGGGGCCACGAGCAGTACTTC.

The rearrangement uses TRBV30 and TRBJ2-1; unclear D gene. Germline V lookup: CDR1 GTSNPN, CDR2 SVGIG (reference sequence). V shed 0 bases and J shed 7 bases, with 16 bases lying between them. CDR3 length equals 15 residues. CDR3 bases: TGTGCCTGGAGTGTGCTTAGCATAGAACGGAATGAGCAGTTCTTC. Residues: CAWSVLSIERNEQFF.

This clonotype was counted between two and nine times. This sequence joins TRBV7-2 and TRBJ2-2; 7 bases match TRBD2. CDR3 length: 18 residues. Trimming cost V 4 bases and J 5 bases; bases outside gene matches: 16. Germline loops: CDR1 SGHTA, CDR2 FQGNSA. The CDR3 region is CASSSRRASGGFTGELFF. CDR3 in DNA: TGTGCCAGCAGCTCACGTAGAGCTAGCGGAGGGTTTACCGGGGAGCTGTTTTTT. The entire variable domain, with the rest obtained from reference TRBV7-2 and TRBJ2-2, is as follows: GAGVSQSPSNKVTEKGKDVELRCDPISGHTALYWYRQSLGQGLEFLIYFQGNSAPDKSGLPSDRFSAERTGGSVSTLTIQRTQQEDSAVYLCASSSRRASGGFTGELFFGEGSRLTVL.

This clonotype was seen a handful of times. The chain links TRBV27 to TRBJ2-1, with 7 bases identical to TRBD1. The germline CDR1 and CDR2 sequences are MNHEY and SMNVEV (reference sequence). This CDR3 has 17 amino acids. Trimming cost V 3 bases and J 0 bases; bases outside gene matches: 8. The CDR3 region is CASSLAGTASSYNEQFF. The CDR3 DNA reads TGTGCCAGCAGTTTGGCCGGGACAGCGAGCTCCTACAATGAGCAGTTCTTC.

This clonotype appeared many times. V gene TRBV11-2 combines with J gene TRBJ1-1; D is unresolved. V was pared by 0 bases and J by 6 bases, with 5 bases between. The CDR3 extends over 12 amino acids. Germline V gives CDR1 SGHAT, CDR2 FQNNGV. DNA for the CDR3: TGTGCCAGCAGCTTAGAGAGTCCTGAAGCTTTCTTT. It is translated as CASSLESPEAFF.

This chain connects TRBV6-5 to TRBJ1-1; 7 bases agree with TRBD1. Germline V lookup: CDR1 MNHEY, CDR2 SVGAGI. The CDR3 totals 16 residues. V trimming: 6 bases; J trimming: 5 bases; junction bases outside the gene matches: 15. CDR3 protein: CASRPQGRGFVTEAFF. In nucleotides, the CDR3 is TGTGCCAGCAGACCACAGGGGCGGGGGTTTGTTACTGAAGCTTTCTTT.

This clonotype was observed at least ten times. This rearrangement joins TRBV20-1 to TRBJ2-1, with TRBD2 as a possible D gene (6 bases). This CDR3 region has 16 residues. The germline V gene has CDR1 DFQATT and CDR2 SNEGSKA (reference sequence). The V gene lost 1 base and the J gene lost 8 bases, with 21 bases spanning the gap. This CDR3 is CSARGASRRDFHEQFF. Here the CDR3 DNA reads TGCAGTGCTAGAGGGGCTAGCAGGAGGGATTTCCATGAGCAGTTCTTC.

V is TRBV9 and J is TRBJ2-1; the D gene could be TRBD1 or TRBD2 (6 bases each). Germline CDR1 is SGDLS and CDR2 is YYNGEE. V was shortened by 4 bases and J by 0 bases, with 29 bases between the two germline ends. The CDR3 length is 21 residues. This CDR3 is CASSPEGGKVQARSSYNEQFF. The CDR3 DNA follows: TGTGCCAGCAGCCCCGAGGGGGGCAAGGTCCAGGCCCGAAGCTCCTACAATGAGCAGTTCTTC.

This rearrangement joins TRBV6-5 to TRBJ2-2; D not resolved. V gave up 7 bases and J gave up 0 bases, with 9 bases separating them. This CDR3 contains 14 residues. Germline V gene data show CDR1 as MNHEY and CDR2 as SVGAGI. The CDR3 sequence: CASTRLANTGELFF. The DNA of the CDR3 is TGTGCCAGCACTCGACTGGCGAACACCGGGGAGCTGTTTTTT.

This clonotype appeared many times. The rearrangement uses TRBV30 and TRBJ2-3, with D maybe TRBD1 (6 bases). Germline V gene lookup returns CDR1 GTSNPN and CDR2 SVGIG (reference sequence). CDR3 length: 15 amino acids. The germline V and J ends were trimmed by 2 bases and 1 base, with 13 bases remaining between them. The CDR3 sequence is CAWSWTDSRTDTQYF. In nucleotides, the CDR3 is TGTGCCTGGAGTTGGACAGATTCCCGCACAGATACGCAGTATTTT. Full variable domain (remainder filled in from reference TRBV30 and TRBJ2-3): SQTIHQWPATLVQPVGSPLSLECTVEGTSNPNLYWYRQAAGRGLQLLFYSVGIGQISSEVPQNLSASRPQDRQFILSSKKLLLSDSGFYLCAWSWTDSRTDTQYFGPGTRLTVL.

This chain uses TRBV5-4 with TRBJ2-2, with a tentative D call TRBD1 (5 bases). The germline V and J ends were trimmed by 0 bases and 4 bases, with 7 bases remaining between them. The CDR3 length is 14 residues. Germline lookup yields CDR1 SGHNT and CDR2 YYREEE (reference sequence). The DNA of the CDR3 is TGTGCCAGCAGCTTGGGACAGCCCACCGGGGAGCTGTTTTTT. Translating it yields CASSLGQPTGELFF.